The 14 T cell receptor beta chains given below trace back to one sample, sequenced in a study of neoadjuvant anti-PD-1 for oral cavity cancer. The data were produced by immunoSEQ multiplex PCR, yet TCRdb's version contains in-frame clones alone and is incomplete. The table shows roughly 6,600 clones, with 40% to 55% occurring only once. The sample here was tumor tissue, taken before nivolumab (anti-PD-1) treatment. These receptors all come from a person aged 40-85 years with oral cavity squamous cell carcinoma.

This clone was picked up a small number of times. Here the CDR3 DNA reads TGTGCCAGCAGCGTTAGGGGGCGCCGAACCGGGGAGCTGTTTTTT. It codes for CASSVRGRRTGELFF. The chain combines TRBV9 with TRBJ2-2; 7 nucleotides line up with TRBD1. Trimming removed 2 bases from V and 5 bases from J; junction bases left unmatched: 6. Germline V gene data show CDR1 as SGDLS and CDR2 as YYNGEE. The CDR3 totals 15 residues.

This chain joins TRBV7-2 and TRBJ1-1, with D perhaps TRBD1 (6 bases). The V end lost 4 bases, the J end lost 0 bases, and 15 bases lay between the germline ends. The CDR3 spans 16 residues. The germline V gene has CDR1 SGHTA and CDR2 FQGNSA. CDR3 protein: CASSWGGGGLNTEAFF. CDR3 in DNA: TGTGCCAGCAGCTGGGGGGGCGGGGGCCTGAACACTGAAGCTTTCTTT.

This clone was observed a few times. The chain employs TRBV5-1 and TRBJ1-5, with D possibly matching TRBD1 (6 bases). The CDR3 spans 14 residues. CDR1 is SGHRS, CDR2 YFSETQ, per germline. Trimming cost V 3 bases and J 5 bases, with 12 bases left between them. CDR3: CASSSWGGDQPQHF. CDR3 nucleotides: TGCGCCAGCAGCTCCTGGGGGGGCGATCAGCCCCAGCATTTT.

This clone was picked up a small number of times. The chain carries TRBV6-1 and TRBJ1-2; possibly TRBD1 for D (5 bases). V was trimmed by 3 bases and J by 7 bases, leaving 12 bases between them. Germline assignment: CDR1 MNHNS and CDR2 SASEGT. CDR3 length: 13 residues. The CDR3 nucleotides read TGTGCCAGCAGTGAGGGCAGGGATATTGGCTACACCTTC. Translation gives CASSEGRDIGYTF.

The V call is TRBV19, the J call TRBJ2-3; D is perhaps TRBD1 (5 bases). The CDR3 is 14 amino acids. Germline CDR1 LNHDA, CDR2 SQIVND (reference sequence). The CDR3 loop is CASQTDMSTDTQYF. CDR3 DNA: TGTGCTAGCCAGACGGACATGAGCACAGATACGCAGTATTTT. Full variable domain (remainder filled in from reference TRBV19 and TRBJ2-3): DGGITQSPKYLFRKEGQNVTLSCEQNLNHDAMYWYRQDPGQGLRLIYYSQIVNDFQKGDIAEGYSVSREKKESFPLTVTSAQKNPTAFYLCASQTDMSTDTQYFGPGTRLTVL.

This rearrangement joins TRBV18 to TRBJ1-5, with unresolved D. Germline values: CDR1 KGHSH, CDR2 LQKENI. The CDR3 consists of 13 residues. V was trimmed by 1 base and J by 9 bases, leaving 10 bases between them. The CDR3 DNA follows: TGTGCCAGCTCACCACAGGGAACGGGGCCCCAGCATTTT. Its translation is CASSPQGTGPQHF.

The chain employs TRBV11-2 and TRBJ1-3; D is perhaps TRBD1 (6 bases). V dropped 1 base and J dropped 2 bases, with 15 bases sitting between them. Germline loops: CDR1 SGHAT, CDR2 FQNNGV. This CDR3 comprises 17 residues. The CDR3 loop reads CASSLVPSGATGNTIYF. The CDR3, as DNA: TGTGCCAGCAGCTTAGTCCCCTCGGGGGCAACTGGAAACACCATATATTTT.

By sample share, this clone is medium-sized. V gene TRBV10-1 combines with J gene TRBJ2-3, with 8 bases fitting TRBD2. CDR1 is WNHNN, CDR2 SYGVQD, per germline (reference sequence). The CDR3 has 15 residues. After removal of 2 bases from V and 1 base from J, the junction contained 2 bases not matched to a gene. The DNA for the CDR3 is TGCGCCAGCAGTGAGCGGGGGGGCGGCACAGATACGCAGTATTTT. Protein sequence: CASSERGGGTDTQYF.

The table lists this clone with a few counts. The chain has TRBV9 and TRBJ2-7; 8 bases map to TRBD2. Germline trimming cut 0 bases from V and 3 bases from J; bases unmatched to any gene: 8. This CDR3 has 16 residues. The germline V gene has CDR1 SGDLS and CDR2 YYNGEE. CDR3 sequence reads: CASSVGLSGGVYEQYF. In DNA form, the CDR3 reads TGTGCCAGCAGCGTAGGGCTCAGCGGGGGAGTCTACGAGCAGTACTTC.

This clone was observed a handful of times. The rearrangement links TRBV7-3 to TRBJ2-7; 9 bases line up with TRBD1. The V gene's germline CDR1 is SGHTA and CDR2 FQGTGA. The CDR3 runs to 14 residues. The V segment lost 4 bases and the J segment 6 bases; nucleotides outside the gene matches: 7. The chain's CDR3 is CASSSTGGSGEQYF. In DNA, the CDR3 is TGTGCCAGCAGCTCCACAGGGGGCTCGGGCGAGCAGTACTTC.

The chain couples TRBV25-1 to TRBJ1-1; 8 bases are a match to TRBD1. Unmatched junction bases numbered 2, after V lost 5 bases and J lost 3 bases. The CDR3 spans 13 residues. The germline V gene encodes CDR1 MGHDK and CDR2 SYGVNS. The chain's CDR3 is CASSIQGDTEAFF. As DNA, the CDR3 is TGTGCCAGCAGTATACAGGGGGACACTGAAGCTTTCTTT. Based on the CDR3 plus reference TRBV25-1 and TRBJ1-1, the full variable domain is EADIYQTPRYLVIGTGKKITLECSQTMGHDKMYWYQQDPGMELHLIHYSYGVNSTEKGDLSSESTVSRIRTEHFPLTLESARPSHTSQYLCASSIQGDTEAFFGQGTRLTVV.

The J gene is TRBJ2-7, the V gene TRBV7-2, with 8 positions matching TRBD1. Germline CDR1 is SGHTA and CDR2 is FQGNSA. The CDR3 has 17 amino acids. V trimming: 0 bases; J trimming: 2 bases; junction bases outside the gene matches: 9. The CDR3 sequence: CASSLARTGLVPYEQYF. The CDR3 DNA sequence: TGTGCCAGCAGCTTAGCCCGGACAGGGTTGGTCCCCTACGAGCAGTACTTC.

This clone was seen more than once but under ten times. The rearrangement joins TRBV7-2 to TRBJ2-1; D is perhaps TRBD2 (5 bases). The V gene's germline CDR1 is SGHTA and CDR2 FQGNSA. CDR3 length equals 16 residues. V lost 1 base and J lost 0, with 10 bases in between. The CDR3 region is CASSLVELDSYNEQFF. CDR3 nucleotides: TGTGCCAGCAGCTTAGTTGAACTAGACTCCTACAATGAGCAGTTCTTC.

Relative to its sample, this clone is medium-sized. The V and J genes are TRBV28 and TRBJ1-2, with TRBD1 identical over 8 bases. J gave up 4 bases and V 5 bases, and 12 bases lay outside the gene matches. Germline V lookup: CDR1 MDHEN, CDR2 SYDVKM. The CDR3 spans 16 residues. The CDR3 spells CASSRPGQGLRYGYTF. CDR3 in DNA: TGTGCCAGCAGTCGACCCGGACAGGGCCTACGCTATGGCTACACCTTC.